The 6 T cell receptor beta chains below come from one sample, sequenced in a study of OX40 agonist ivuxolimab in advanced cancers. TCRdb's table, derived via immunoSEQ multiplex PCR, lists solely in-frame clones and lacks some. The data contain some 16,000 clones, 75% to 90% of them seen just once; the ten biggest clones take up roughly 30%. The input for sequencing was CD4+ or CD8+ T cells sorted from blood, taken in a trial of the OX40 agonist ivuxolimab. Source of these receptors: an adult with an advanced solid tumor such as melanoma, head and neck, liver or kidney cancer.

This clone has just one count. The chain is built from TRBV11-3 and TRBJ2-3, with 9 positions matching TRBD2. Looked up from germline, CDR1 is SGHNT and CDR2 is YENEEA. Trimming removed 1 base from V and 6 bases from J; junction bases left unmatched: 8. The CDR3 consists of 16 residues. The DNA of the CDR3 is TGTGCCAGCAGCTTAGGTTTAGCGGGAGAGGGGGATACGCAGTATTTT. Translation gives CASSLGLAGEGDTQYF.

The J gene is TRBJ2-7, the V gene TRBV6-6, with TRBD2 as a possible D gene (6 bases). Germline V CDR1 and CDR2: MNHNY, SVGAGI (reference sequence). V was clipped by 7 bases and J by 0 bases, with 13 bases between them. The CDR3 consists of 14 residues. This chain's CDR3 is CASTDPGLSYEQYF. The CDR3 nucleotides are TGTGCCAGCACCGACCCGGGACTCTCCTACGAGCAGTACTTC.

This clone is a singleton in its sample. The chain uses TRBV7-9 and TRBJ2-5; 8 nucleotides match TRBD1. Germline V gene lookup returns CDR1 SEHNR and CDR2 FQNEAQ (reference sequence). Trimming cost V 2 bases and J 3 bases; bases outside gene matches: 8. The CDR3 consists of 16 residues. The CDR3 sequence is CASSLWAGGGKETQYF. The CDR3, as DNA: TGTGCCAGCAGCTTATGGGCAGGGGGCGGAAAAGAGACCCAGTACTTC. The complete variable domain, with remaining parts taken from reference TRBV7-9 and TRBJ2-5, reads DTGVSQNPRHKITKRGQNVTFRCDPISEHNRLYWYRQTLGQGPEFLTYFQNEAQLEKSRLLSDRFSAERPKGSFSTLEIQRTEQGDSAMYLCASSLWAGGGKETQYFGPGTRLLVL.

Turning to this clone: The germline gene is not matched at one end of the junction; a read error may be the cause. DNA of the CDR3: TGTGCTAGCAGCTTAGATTGGGGTTTCAACAATGAGCAGTTCTTC. Amino acid sequence: CASSLDWGFNNEQFF. This chain joins TRBV7-7 and TRBJ2-1; D unclear. CDR3 length: 15 amino acids. Germline lookup yields CDR1 SSHAT and CDR2 FNYEAQ (reference sequence). Full variable domain (missing parts from reference TRBV7-7 and TRBJ2-1): GAGVSQSPRYKVTKRGQDVTLRCDPISSHATLYWYQQALGQGPEFLTYFNYEAQPDKSGLPSDRFSAERPEGSISTLTIQRTEQRDSAMYRCASSLDWGFNNEQFFGPGTRLTVL.

The V call is TRBV9, the J call TRBJ1-4, with D unclear. The germline V gene encodes CDR1 SGDLS and CDR2 YYNGEE. The length of the CDR3 is 13 residues. The V gene lost 4 bases and the J gene lost 5 bases, with 9 bases spanning the gap. Written as DNA, the CDR3 is TGTGCCAGCAGCCCAGGCCTAAATGAAAAACTGTTTTTT. Translating it yields CASSPGLNEKLFF.

Note on this clone: At one of its ends the junction is not consistent with the germline gene, which may arise from a read error. The J gene is TRBJ2-7, the V gene TRBV10-3; possible D gene TRBD1, 5 bases. Germline assignment: CDR1 ENHRY and CDR2 SYGVKD. This CDR3 comprises 13 residues. The CDR3 nucleotides are TGTGCCAGCAGTTACGCGACAGCCTACGAGCAGTACTTC. Its protein product is CASSYATAYEQYF.